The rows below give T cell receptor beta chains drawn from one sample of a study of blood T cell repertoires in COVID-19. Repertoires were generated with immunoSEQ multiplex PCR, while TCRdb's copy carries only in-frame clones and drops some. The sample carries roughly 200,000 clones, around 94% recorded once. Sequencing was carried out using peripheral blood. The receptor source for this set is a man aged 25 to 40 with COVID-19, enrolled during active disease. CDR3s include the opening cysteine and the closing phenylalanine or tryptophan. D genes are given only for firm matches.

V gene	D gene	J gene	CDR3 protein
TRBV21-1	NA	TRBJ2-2	CASSKDGGRRNTGELFF
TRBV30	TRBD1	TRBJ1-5	CAWSDYGAGGQPQHF
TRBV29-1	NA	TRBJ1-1	CSVRTTMNTEAFF
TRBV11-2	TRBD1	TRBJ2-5	CASSRLQGAPTQTQYF
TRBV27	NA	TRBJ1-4	CASSFSREGEKLFF
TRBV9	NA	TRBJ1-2	CASSVDQGYGNYGYTF
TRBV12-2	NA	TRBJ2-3	CASRLVSGAGSTDTQYF
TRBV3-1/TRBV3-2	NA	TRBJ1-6	CASSRYRSSYNSPLHF
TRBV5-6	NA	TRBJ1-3	CASSSREAGNTIYF
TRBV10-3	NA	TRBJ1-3	CASGGGGNTIYF
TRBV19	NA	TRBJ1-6	CASSNVGGSYNSPLHF
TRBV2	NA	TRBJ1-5	CASEGRVSNQPQHF
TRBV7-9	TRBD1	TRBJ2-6	CASSESGTGGSGANVLTF
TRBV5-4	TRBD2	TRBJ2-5	CASTQTSGGPETQYF
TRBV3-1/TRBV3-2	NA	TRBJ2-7	CASRLGAYEQYF
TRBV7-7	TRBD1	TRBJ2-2	CASSSQGAGELFF
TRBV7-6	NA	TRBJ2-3	CASGKGGAADTQYF